These 28 T cell receptor beta chains were sequenced from one sample in a study of blood T cells in healthy people across ages. Then a second PCR, running about 6 to 11 cycles, was carried out with a sample-barcoded 5' primer and a J-beta primer mix. One entry per CDR3 protein, called by TCRdb with MiXCR from the 5' RACE reads. The sample lists 800,000 or so distinct CDR3 sequences, around half seen once, with 15% to 20% in the top ten. The sample taken for sequencing was blood. Receptors originate from a man aged 80 or over in good health.

This chain uses TRBV11-2 with TRBJ2-1; 7 positions match TRBD1. CDR3 length: 14 amino acids. Trimming removed 4 bases from V and 7 bases from J; junction bases left unmatched: 7. Germline V gene sequence: CDR1 SGHAT, CDR2 FQNNGV. The CDR3 sequence is CASSSTGTDNEQFF. The CDR3 DNA follows: TGTGCCAGCAGCTCGACCGGGACAGATAATGAGCAGTTCTTC.

This clonotype was observed a handful of times. The chain links TRBV3-1 to TRBJ2-1; 12 bases match TRBD1. V was pared by 1 base and J by 9 bases, with 4 bases of the junction left unmatched. The CDR3 totals 15 residues. CDR1 is LGHDT and CDR2 is YNNKEL in the germline V gene (reference sequence). The CDR3 DNA sequence: TGTGCCAGCAGCCAAGGGGGACAGGGGGCAAGTGAGCAGTTCTTC. Translation gives CASSQGGQGASEQFF.

This clonotype was seen more than once but under ten times. The chain links TRBV7-2 to TRBJ2-1, with D perhaps TRBD1 (5 bases). The DNA end is a closer match to TRBJ2-7, so the J assignment may be wrong. CDR1 SGHTA and CDR2 FQGNSA come from the germline V gene. CDR3 size: 17 residues. The CDR3 reads CASSPTASDSSYNEQYF. CDR3 DNA: TGTGCCAGCAGTCCAACGGCAAGTGACAGCTCCTACAATGAGCAGTACTTC.

In this sample, this clonotype turned up a few times. The chain joins TRBV12-3 or TRBV12-4 to TRBJ2-3, with 7 bases fitting TRBD1. There are 15 residues in the CDR3. V was pared by 5 bases and J by 4 bases, with 9 bases of the junction left unmatched. CDR3 in DNA: TGTGCCAGCAGTCTCCGACAGGGCTCCCCAGATACGCAGTATTTT. It specifies CASSLRQGSPDTQYF.

The rearrangement links TRBV6-6 to TRBJ1-2; no clear D. There are 13 residues in the CDR3. The germline gives CDR1 MNHNY, CDR2 SVGAGI (reference sequence). V lost 2 bases and J lost 6, with 10 bases in between. The CDR3 sequence is CASSYLNGDGYTF. The CDR3 DNA is TGTGCCAGCAGTTACCTGAACGGGGATGGCTACACCTTC.

This chain links TRBV6-2 or TRBV6-3 with TRBJ2-1; 11 bases are a match to TRBD2. CDR1 MNHEY and CDR2 SVGEGT come from the germline V gene. V dropped 5 bases and J dropped 9; count of bases not matched to a gene: 12. The CDR3 is 16 amino acids. The CDR3 region has the DNA TGTGCCAGCAGTACTAGCGGGAGCTCTTTGCCCCCTGAGCAGTTCTTC. This sequence encodes CASSTSGSSLPPEQFF.

The chain recombines TRBV7-3 with TRBJ2-1; no clear D. The V end was cut by 5 bases, the J end by 3 bases, with 11 bases between. This CDR3 region has 14 residues. CDR1 SGHTA and CDR2 FQGTGA come from the germline V gene. The CDR3 region is CASSPTGRYNEQFF. The DNA of the CDR3 is TGTGCCAGCAGCCCGACGGGCCGCTACAATGAGCAGTTCTTC.

This clonotype was observed a handful of times. This chain joins TRBV27 and TRBJ1-2; TRBD1 might be the D (6 bases). CDR3 size: 14 residues. Trimming shortened V by 6 bases and J by 6 bases, and 17 bases separated the two germline ends. Germline V gene lookup returns CDR1 MNHEY and CDR2 SMNVEV (reference sequence). The CDR3 protein is CASRSSDRLNGYTF. In DNA, the CDR3 is TGTGCCAGCAGATCCTCTGACAGGCTGAATGGCTACACCTTC.

The chain carries TRBV25-1 and TRBJ2-3; no firm D call. V lost 6 bases and J 6 bases, leaving 13 bases between the germline ends. Germline values: CDR1 MGHDK, CDR2 SYGVNS. The CDR3 consists of 13 residues. The CDR3 DNA sequence: TGTGCCAGCAGCTATGCTTCGGTCGATACGCAGTATTTT. Protein product: CASSYASVDTQYF. The entire variable domain, with the rest obtained from reference TRBV25-1 and TRBJ2-3, is as follows: EADIYQTPRYLVIGTGKKITLECSQTMGHDKMYWYQQDPGMELHLIHYSYGVNSTEKGDLSSESTVSRIRTEHFPLTLESARPSHTSQYLCASSYASVDTQYFGPGTRLTVL.

This clonotype was counted between two and nine times. This chain links TRBV5-5 with TRBJ2-7; a possible D gene is TRBD2 (6 bases). CDR1 is SGHKS and CDR2 is YYEKEE in the germline V gene (reference sequence). Trimming cost V 0 bases and J 4 bases, with 20 bases left between them. The CDR3 has 17 amino acids. In nucleotides, the CDR3 is TGTGCCAGCAGCTTGGCGCCGGGGGAGGCGGGATCGTACGAGCAGTACTTC. This translates into CASSLAPGEAGSYEQYF.

This chain connects TRBV24-1 to TRBJ2-1; D gene uncertain. CDR3 length equals 15 residues. The germline V gene encodes CDR1 KGHDR and CDR2 SFDVKD. V lost 4 bases to trimming and J lost 2 bases, with 11 bases between them. The CDR3 region is CATSDEVLPYNEQFF. The CDR3 DNA is TGTGCCACCAGTGACGAAGTCCTGCCCTACAATGAGCAGTTCTTC.

The V call is TRBV4-2, the J call TRBJ2-5; the match to TRBD1 covers 12 bases. Germline V gives CDR1 LGHNA, CDR2 YNFKEQ. There are 16 residues in the CDR3. The trim removed 3 bases at V and 5 bases at J, leaving 7 bases unmatched. The CDR3 sequence: CASSQMGTGGWETQYF. In DNA form, the CDR3 reads TGTGCCAGCAGCCAGATGGGGACAGGGGGCTGGGAGACCCAGTACTTC.

Ten or more counts support this clonotype. The chain combines TRBV24-1 with TRBJ2-5; D call uncertain. Trimming took off 3 bases at V and 1 base at J, with 5 bases between the two ends. Germline V lookup: CDR1 KGHDR, CDR2 SFDVKD. CDR3 length equals 13 residues. The DNA for the CDR3 is TGTGCCACCAGTGATCGCCGCCAAGAGACCCAGTACTTC. Protein sequence: CATSDRRQETQYF.

This chain's CDR3 is CASSYVWWGTGVGDTQYF. The CDR3 nucleotides read TGTGCCAGCAGTTACGTCTGGTGGGGGACAGGGGTTGGAGATACGCAGTATTTT. This chain joins TRBV6-2 or TRBV6-3 and TRBJ2-3; TRBD1 aligns across 10 bases. The CDR3 is made up of 18 amino acids. In germline, CDR1 is MNHEY, CDR2 SVGEGT. V was clipped by 2 bases and J by 5 bases; unmatched bases: 13.

This clonotype was detected a few times. The V and J genes are TRBV4-3 and TRBJ2-5, with D possibly being TRBD2 (6 bases). The CDR3 consists of 18 residues. Germline V CDR1 and CDR2: LGHNA, YSLEER. Trimming took off 1 base at V and 3 bases at J, with 21 bases between the two ends. The CDR3 region is CASSQVISGRPGEETQYF. CDR3 nucleotide sequence: TGCGCCAGCAGCCAAGTTATTAGCGGTCGTCCTGGGGAAGAGACCCAGTACTTC.

V and J are TRBV29-1 and TRBJ2-1; TRBD2 is a possible D gene (6 bases). The CDR3 is made up of 13 amino acids. Trimming pared 3 bases from V and 4 bases from J, leaving 10 bases between. Germline loops: CDR1 SQVTM, CDR2 ANQGSEA. The CDR3 sequence: CSVEDRGYNEQFF. The CDR3 nucleotides read TGCAGCGTTGAGGATCGGGGGTACAATGAGCAGTTCTTC.

CDR3 protein: CASSQLVNGVYEQYF. In DNA form, the CDR3 reads TGCGCCAGCAGCCAATTGGTTAATGGGGTCTACGAGCAGTACTTC. The gene calls are TRBV4-3 and TRBJ2-7; D is unresolved. With 2 bases removed from V and 3 bases from J, the gap between germline ends came to 14 bases. Germline CDR1 and CDR2: LGHNA and YSLEER. This CDR3 spans 15 amino acids.

CDR3 in amino acids: CASSPGGGFNEKLFF. The CDR3 nucleotides read TGCGCCAGCAGCCCCGGGGGGGGATTCAATGAAAAACTGTTTTTT. The chain links TRBV5-1 to TRBJ1-4, with D tentatively TRBD1 (5 bases). CDR1 is SGHRS, CDR2 YFSETQ, per germline. This CDR3 is built from 15 residues. V was pared by 4 bases and J by 5 bases, with 15 bases between.

This clonotype was seen a handful of times. V gene TRBV3-1 combines with J gene TRBJ2-5; 7 bases are shared with TRBD1. The closer fit of TRBJ2-7 to the DNA end suggests the J call may be wrong. Germline CDR1 LGHDT, CDR2 YNNKEL (reference sequence). The CDR3 length is 16 residues. The DNA of the CDR3 is TGTGCCAGCAGCCAAGGGGCCGGGACAGCCTCCTACGAGCAGTACTTC. Its translation: CASSQGAGTASYEQYF.

V is TRBV2 and J is TRBJ2-4; D is unclear. The J call may be faulty, since TRBJ2-7 better matches the DNA end. Germline V CDR1 and CDR2: SNHLY, FYNNEI. The CDR3 is 13 amino acids. CDR3 DNA sequence: TGTGCCAGCAGTTTGGTACTCCCCTACGAGCAGTACTTC. This encodes CASSLVLPYEQYF.

The chain joins TRBV14 to TRBJ1-3; D call uncertain. Trimming took off 8 bases at V and 1 base at J, with 18 bases between the two ends. Per germline, CDR1 SGHDN and CDR2 FVKESK. The CDR3 is 16 amino acids. CDR3 DNA: TGTGCCAGCGGACCGTATATTGGGGAATCTGGAAACACCATATATTTT. Translating it yields CASGPYIGESGNTIYF.

This chain connects TRBV5-1 to TRBJ2-1; D may be TRBD1 or TRBD2 (6 bases each). The V gene's germline CDR1 is SGHRS and CDR2 YFSETQ. V dropped 0 bases and J dropped 10 bases, with 17 bases sitting between them. The CDR3 extends over 15 amino acids. CDR3 in amino acids: CASSLEGLNGGEQFF. The CDR3 DNA follows: TGCGCCAGCAGCTTGGAAGGTCTCAACGGGGGCGAGCAGTTCTTC.

This clonotype has ten or more counts. This sequence may be a read error, since a much larger clone differs from it by one base. V is TRBV29-1 and J is TRBJ2-5; a possible D gene is TRBD1 (5 bases). The V gene lost 0 bases and the J gene lost 11 bases, with 16 bases spanning the gap. Germline assignment: CDR1 SQVTM and CDR2 ANQGSEA. CDR3 length equals 13 residues. CDR3 bases: TGCAGCGTTGAAGACAGGGTGGACAATGAGCAGTACTTC. This encodes CSVEDRVDNEQYF.

This clonotype was recorded at least ten times. The J gene is TRBJ2-5, the V gene TRBV24-1; TRBD1 agrees at 7 bases. This CDR3 region has 15 residues. Per the germline V gene, CDR1 is KGHDR and CDR2 is SFDVKD. V lost 4 bases to trimming and J lost 0 bases; unmatched junction nucleotides: 4. CDR3 bases: TGTGCCACCAGTGACGGGACAGCGTACCAAGAGACCCAGTACTTC. This codes for CATSDGTAYQETQYF.

The V and J genes are TRBV20-1 and TRBJ2-1; D unclear. CDR1 is DFQATT and CDR2 is SNEGSKA in the germline V gene (reference sequence). The V gene lost 6 bases and the J gene lost 5 bases, with 8 bases spanning the gap. This CDR3 has 11 amino acids. The CDR3 protein is CSARLDNEQFF. CDR3 nucleotide sequence: TGCAGTGCAAGACTTGACAATGAGCAGTTCTTC.

This clonotype occurred a few times. The chain uses TRBV11-3 and TRBJ2-4; no clear D gene. The germline V gene has CDR1 SGHNT and CDR2 YENEEA. Trimming left V 5 bases short and J 6 bases short, with 17 bases between. This CDR3 is built from 15 residues. CDR3 DNA: TGTGCCAGCAGCCCCCCAGAGACGGCTATAAACATTCAGTACTTC. Its translation is CASSPPETAINIQYF.

This clonotype was found many times. The chain uses TRBV29-1 and TRBJ1-2; D possibly corresponds to TRBD1 (5 bases). The CDR3 totals 13 residues. Germline V gene data show CDR1 as SQVTM and CDR2 as ANQGSEA. Trimming left V 6 bases short and J 5 bases short, with 16 bases between. The CDR3 spells CSVHGTAEYGYTF. In DNA, the CDR3 is TGCAGCGTACACGGGACGGCTGAGTATGGCTACACCTTC.

This clonotype was seen a handful of times. V is TRBV20-1 and J is TRBJ2-3; D call uncertain. V dropped 3 bases and J dropped 6 bases, with 16 bases sitting between them. The CDR3 is 14 amino acids. Germline CDR1 and CDR2: DFQATT and SNEGSKA (reference sequence). The CDR3 nucleotides read TGCAGTGCTAGTGGGCTTACAAGCCCGGATACGCAGTATTTT. Translated: CSASGLTSPDTQYF.